The clone carrying this TCR beta chain was seen a handful of times. Each CDR3 protein gets one entry after TCRdb re-called the 5' RACE reads with MiXCR. Of more than 200,000 distinct CDR3 sequences listed, roughly an eighth are singletons. The record originates from a study of identical twins. This CDR3 has 15 amino acids. The germline V gene has CDR1 DFQATT and CDR2 SNEGSKA (reference sequence). Losses at the gene ends were 7 bases for V and 2 bases for J; bases not matched to a gene: 10. This chain uses TRBV20-1 with TRBJ2-7; 11 bases align to TRBD2. Sequencing input: memory (CD45RO+) T cells sorted from blood. The sequence was obtained from a woman aged 18-29 years in good health. In DNA, the CDR3 is TGCAGTGTAGGTAGCGGGAGGGCCGGGACCTACGAGCAGTACTTC. Residues: CSVGSGRAGTYEQYF.